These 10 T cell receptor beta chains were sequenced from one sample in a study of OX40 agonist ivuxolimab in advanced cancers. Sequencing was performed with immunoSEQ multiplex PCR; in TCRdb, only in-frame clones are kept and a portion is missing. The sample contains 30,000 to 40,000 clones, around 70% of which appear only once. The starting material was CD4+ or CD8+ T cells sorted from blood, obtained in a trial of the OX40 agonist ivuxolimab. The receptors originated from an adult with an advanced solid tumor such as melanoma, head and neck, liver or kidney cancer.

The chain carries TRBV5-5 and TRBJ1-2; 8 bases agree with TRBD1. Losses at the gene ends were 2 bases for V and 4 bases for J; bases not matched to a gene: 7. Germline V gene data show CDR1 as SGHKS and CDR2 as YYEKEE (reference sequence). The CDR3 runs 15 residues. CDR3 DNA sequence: TGTGCCAGCAGCTTACAGACAGGGGTTTCCTATGGCTACACCTTC. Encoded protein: CASSLQTGVSYGYTF.

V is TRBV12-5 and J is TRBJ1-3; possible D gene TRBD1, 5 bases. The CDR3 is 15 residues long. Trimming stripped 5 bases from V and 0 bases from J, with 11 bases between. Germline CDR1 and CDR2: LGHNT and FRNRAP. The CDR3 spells CASGPGQSSGNTIYF. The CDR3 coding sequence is TGTGCTAGTGGTCCCGGACAAAGCTCTGGAAACACCATATATTTT. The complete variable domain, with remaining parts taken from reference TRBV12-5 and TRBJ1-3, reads DARVTQTPRHKVTEMGQEVTMRCQPILGHNTVFWYRQTMMQGLELLAYFRNRAPLDDSGMPKDRFSAEMPDATLATLKIQPSEPRDSAVYFCASGPGQSSGNTIYFGEGSWLTVV.

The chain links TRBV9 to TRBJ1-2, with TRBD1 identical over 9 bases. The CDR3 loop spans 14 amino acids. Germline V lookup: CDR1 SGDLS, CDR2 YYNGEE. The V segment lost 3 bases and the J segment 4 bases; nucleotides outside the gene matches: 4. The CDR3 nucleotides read TGTGCCAGCAGCGGTAGGACAGGGGCCTATGGCTACACCTTC. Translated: CASSGRTGAYGYTF.

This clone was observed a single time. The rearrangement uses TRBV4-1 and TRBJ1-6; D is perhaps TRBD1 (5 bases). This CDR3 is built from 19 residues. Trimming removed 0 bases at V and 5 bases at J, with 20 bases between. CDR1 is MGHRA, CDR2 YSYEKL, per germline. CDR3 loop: CASSQEGYRGSGDNSPLHF. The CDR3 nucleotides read TGCGCCAGCAGCCAAGAGGGTTATCGGGGGTCGGGGGATAATTCACCCCTCCACTTT.

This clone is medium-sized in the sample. The chain's CDR3 is CASSLRDSFEKLFF. The CDR3 coding sequence is TGCGCCAGCAGCTTGAGGGACAGCTTTGAAAAACTGTTTTTT. The chain links TRBV5-1 to TRBJ1-4; 7 nucleotides agree with TRBD1. The CDR3 runs to 14 residues. Trimming cost V 1 base and J 7 bases; bases outside gene matches: 4. CDR1 and CDR2 from the germline V gene are SGHRS and YFSETQ.

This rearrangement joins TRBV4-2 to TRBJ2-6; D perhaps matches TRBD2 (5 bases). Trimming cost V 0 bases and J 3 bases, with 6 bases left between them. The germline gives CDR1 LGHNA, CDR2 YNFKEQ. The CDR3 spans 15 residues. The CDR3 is CASSQEADGANVLTF. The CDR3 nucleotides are TGTGCCAGCAGCCAAGAAGCGGATGGGGCCAACGTCCTGACTTTC.

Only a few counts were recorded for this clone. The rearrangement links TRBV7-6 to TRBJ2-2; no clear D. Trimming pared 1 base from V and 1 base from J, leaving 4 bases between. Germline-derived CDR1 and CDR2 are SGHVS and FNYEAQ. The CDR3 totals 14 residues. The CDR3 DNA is TGTGCCAGCAGCTTAGTAGAGAACACCGGGGAGCTGTTTTTT. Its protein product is CASSLVENTGELFF.

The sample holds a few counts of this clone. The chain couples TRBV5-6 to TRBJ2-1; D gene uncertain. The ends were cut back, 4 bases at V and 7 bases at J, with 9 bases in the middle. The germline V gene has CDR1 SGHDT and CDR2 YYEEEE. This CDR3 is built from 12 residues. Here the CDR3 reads CASSLWANEQFF. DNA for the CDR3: TGTGCCAGCAGCCTGTGGGCAAATGAGCAGTTCTTC.

CDR3 protein: CASSLDGLNTEAFF. In DNA form, the CDR3 reads TGTGCCAGCTCCCTGGACGGATTGAACACTGAAGCTTTCTTT. V and J are TRBV18 and TRBJ1-1; D gene uncertain. The CDR3 consists of 14 residues. V shed 6 bases and J shed 0 bases, with 11 bases lying between them. Looked up from germline, CDR1 is KGHSH and CDR2 is LQKENI.

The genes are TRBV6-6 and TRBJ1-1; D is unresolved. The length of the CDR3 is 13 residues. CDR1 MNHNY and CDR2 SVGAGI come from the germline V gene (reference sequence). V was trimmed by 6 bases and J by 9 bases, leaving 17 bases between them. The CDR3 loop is CASSQEGFRKAFF. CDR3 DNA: TGTGCCAGCAGCCAGGAAGGATTCCGTAAAGCTTTCTTT.